The 8 T cell receptor beta chains in this list originate from one sample, sequenced in a study of T cell changes during pregnancy in multiple sclerosis. Data came from immunoSEQ multiplex PCR; TCRdb stores just in-frame clones and leaves some out. The sample holds under 110,000 clones, about 90% seen once. Specimen: peripheral blood, collected before pregnancy. Source of these receptors: a female donor with multiple sclerosis, enrolled in a pregnancy study.

V is TRBV19 and J is TRBJ2-3; no clear D gene. The CDR3 is made up of 13 amino acids. Germline V gene lookup returns CDR1 LNHDA and CDR2 SQIVND (reference sequence). V was trimmed by 6 bases and J by 2 bases, leaving 9 bases between them. The CDR3 is CASRDGSTDTQYF. CDR3 coding DNA: TGTGCCAGTAGAGACGGGTCCACAGATACGCAGTATTTT. Full variable domain (remainder filled in from reference TRBV19 and TRBJ2-3): DGGITQSPKYLFRKEGQNVTLSCEQNLNHDAMYWYRQDPGQGLRLIYYSQIVNDFQKGDIAEGYSVSREKKESFPLTVTSAQKNPTAFYLCASRDGSTDTQYFGPGTRLTVL.

This sequence joins TRBV6-6 and TRBJ2-2; 7 bases map to TRBD1. V trimming: 6 bases; J trimming: 8 bases; junction bases outside the gene matches: 9. Germline-derived CDR1 and CDR2 are MNHNY and SVGAGI (reference sequence). CDR3 length: 14 residues. The CDR3 spells CASSQGTVTGELFF. CDR3 bases: TGTGCCAGCAGCCAAGGGACAGTCACAGGGGAGCTGTTTTTT.

The rearrangement uses TRBV6-1 and TRBJ1-5, with D possibly matching TRBD1 (6 bases). The CDR3 totals 15 residues. With 4 bases removed from V and 0 bases from J, the gap between germline ends came to 10 bases. CDR1 is MNHNS, CDR2 SASEGT, per germline. CDR3 protein: CASSARGGSNQPQHF. CDR3 DNA sequence: TGTGCCAGCAGTGCAAGAGGGGGTAGCAATCAGCCCCAGCATTTT.

The chain's CDR3 is CASSYSSRGGNYGYTF. The CDR3, as DNA: TGTGCCAGCAGTTACTCGTCTCGGGGGGGAAACTATGGCTACACCTTC. This rearrangement joins TRBV6-5 to TRBJ1-2; TRBD1 is a possible D gene (5 bases). Trimming removed 0 bases from V and 2 bases from J, with 13 bases in between. The germline gives CDR1 MNHEY, CDR2 SVGAGI. The CDR3 has 16 residues.

J is TRBJ2-1 and V is TRBV19; 10 bases are shared with TRBD2. Per germline, CDR1 LNHDA and CDR2 SQIVND (reference sequence). With 4 bases clipped from V and 7 bases from J, the junction kept 1 base outside the gene matches. The length of the CDR3 is 13 residues. The CDR3 sequence is CASSTSGSNEQFF. The CDR3 DNA follows: TGTGCCAGTAGTACTAGCGGGAGTAATGAGCAGTTCTTC.

The rearrangement links TRBV10-3 to TRBJ1-5; a possible D gene is TRBD1 (5 bases). The CDR3 consists of 14 residues. Trimming removed 5 bases at V and 2 bases at J, with 10 bases between. CDR1 is ENHRY, CDR2 SYGVKD, per germline. The CDR3 region is CAISPGLGNQPQHF. As DNA, the CDR3 is TGTGCCATCAGTCCAGGGTTGGGCAATCAGCCCCAGCATTTT.

The genes are TRBV30 and TRBJ2-1; D is perhaps TRBD2 (6 bases). The V gene lost 4 bases and the J gene lost 14 bases, with 21 bases spanning the gap. The CDR3 totals 13 residues. Germline lookup yields CDR1 GTSNPN and CDR2 SVGIG (reference sequence). CDR3 in amino acids: CAWNQRGIYLKFF. CDR3 sequence (DNA): TGTGCCTGGAACCAACGGGGGATCTATCTCAAGTTCTTC.

V gene TRBV6-6 combines with J gene TRBJ1-2, with 8 bases that match TRBD1. The V gene end was trimmed by 4 bases and the J gene end by 4 bases; junction bases not matched to a gene: 11. The CDR3 totals 16 residues. Germline CDR1 is MNHNY and CDR2 is SVGAGI (reference sequence). The CDR3 sequence: CASSSPRGTGSYGYTF. CDR3 DNA: TGTGCCAGCAGTTCCCCTCGGGGGACAGGCAGCTATGGCTACACCTTC.